The 5 T cell receptor beta chains listed next were all sequenced from one sample in a study of blood T cell repertoires in COVID-19. Generated by immunoSEQ multiplex PCR, the TCRdb table keeps only in-frame clones and is missing some. The sample carries 150,000 to 250,000 clones, approximately 90% recorded once. Specimen: PBMCs or T cells enriched from blood (not recorded which). The receptors derive from a woman younger than 45 who had recovered from COVID-19.

Only a few counts were recorded for this clone. The chain uses TRBV2 and TRBJ1-2; 7 nucleotides line up with TRBD1. The germline V gene encodes CDR1 SNHLY and CDR2 FYNNEI. The CDR3 is made up of 13 amino acids. V was clipped by 7 bases and J by 8 bases; unmatched bases: 10. This CDR3 is CASTIRDSSGYTF. The CDR3 nucleotides read TGTGCCAGCACAATCAGGGACAGTAGCGGCTACACCTTC.

V and J are TRBV11-3 and TRBJ1-2; D is unclear. Trimming took off 8 bases at V and 4 bases at J, with 14 bases between the two ends. Germline values: CDR1 SGHNT, CDR2 YENEEA. The CDR3 runs to 13 residues. The CDR3 region has the DNA TGTGCCAGCTCCTCCTCTGGAGGCTATGGCTACACCTTC. Amino acids: CASSSSGGYGYTF.

This clone showed up just once. The gene calls are TRBV19 and TRBJ2-7, with D uncertain. Germline V CDR1 and CDR2: LNHDA, SQIVND (reference sequence). The CDR3 loop spans 13 amino acids. Trimming cost V 3 bases and J 3 bases, with 9 bases left between them. CDR3 sequence reads: CASSISPNYEQYF. The DNA for the CDR3 is TGTGCCAGTAGTATTAGTCCCAACTACGAGCAGTACTTC.

V gene TRBV7-2 combines with J gene TRBJ1-2, with TRBD1 matching 7 bases. The germline CDR1 and CDR2 sequences are SGHTA and FQGNSA. The CDR3 extends over 13 amino acids. V lost 5 bases and J lost 4; bases outside the gene matches: 4. CDR3 nucleotides: TGTGCCAGCAGCGTGGGACAGATCTATGGCTACACCTTC. It yields the protein CASSVGQIYGYTF.

The chain combines TRBV18 with TRBJ2-1, with 14 bases identical to TRBD2. The CDR3 loop spans 17 amino acids. The ends lost 3 bases at V and 10 bases at J; junction bases unmatched: 11. Germline CDR1 KGHSH, CDR2 LQKENI. In nucleotides, the CDR3 is TGTGCCAGCTCACCGCCCGGGACTAGCGGGGGTTGGGCAGAGCAGTTCTTC. It translates to CASSPPGTSGGWAEQFF.